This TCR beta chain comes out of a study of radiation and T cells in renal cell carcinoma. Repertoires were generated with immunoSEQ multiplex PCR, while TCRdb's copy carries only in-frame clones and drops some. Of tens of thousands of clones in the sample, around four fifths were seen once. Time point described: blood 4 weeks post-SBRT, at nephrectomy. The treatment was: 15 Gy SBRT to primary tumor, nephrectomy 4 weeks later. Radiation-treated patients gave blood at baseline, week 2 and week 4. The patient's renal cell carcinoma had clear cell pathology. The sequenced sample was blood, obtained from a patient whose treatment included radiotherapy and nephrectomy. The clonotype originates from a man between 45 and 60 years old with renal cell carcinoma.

The CDR3 sequence: CATILLAGAYNEQFF. The CDR3 nucleotides are TGTGCCACCATACTTCTAGCGGGGGCTTACAATGAGCAGTTCTTC. The V gene is TRBV6-1, the J gene TRBJ2-1; 10 bases are a match to TRBD2. In germline, CDR1 is MNHNS, CDR2 SASEGT. J lost 4 bases, V lost 10 bases, and 10 bases had no gene match. The CDR3 is 15 amino acids.